The 19 T cell receptor beta chains below were found in one sample sequenced in a study of blood T cell repertoires in COVID-19. Measured with immunoSEQ multiplex PCR; TCRdb has only the in-frame clones, and not every one. The table shows about 210,000 clones, with around 82% occurring only once. The specimen sequenced was peripheral blood. All receptors come from a woman in her thirties or forties with active or convalescent COVID-19.

The chain combines TRBV5-4 with TRBJ1-6, with no clear D. CDR3 length: 16 amino acids. The V gene's germline CDR1 is SGHNT and CDR2 YYREEE (reference sequence). Trimming took off 5 bases at V and 1 base at J, with 13 bases between the two ends. The CDR3 spells CASRSVGVSYNSPLHF. The CDR3 DNA reads as TGTGCCAGCAGATCCGTCGGGGTATCCTATAATTCACCCCTCCACTTT.

The chain couples TRBV12-3 or TRBV12-4 to TRBJ1-2; a weak D match, TRBD1 (6 bases). V was cut by 1 base and J by 5 bases, with 8 bases left in between. CDR3 length: 13 amino acids. CDR3 amino acids: CASSLGQEYGYTF. CDR3 DNA: TGTGCCAGCAGTTTAGGACAGGAATATGGCTACACCTTC.

This chain joins TRBV2 and TRBJ2-6; 14 positions match TRBD2. The CDR3 sequence is 17 residues long. The germline CDR1 and CDR2 sequences are SNHLY and FYNNEI. The V and J ends lost 7 bases and 2 bases, in that order; junction bases with no gene match: 4. The CDR3 is CASTSGLAGAGANVLTF. CDR3 coding DNA: TGTGCCAGCACCTCGGGACTAGCGGGAGCTGGGGCCAACGTCCTGACTTTC.

This clone was seen more than once but under ten times. This chain links TRBV29-1 with TRBJ1-1; TRBD1 is a possible D gene (6 bases). V dropped 4 bases and J dropped 13 bases, with 19 bases sitting between them. This CDR3 contains 12 residues. From germline, CDR1 is SQVTM and CDR2 ANQGSEA. CDR3 nucleotide sequence: TGCAGCGTTGTAGGGCAAATCGAGGGGGATTTCTTT. Its translation is CSVVGQIEGDFF.

V gene TRBV9 combines with J gene TRBJ1-1, with D tentatively TRBD1 (5 bases). Trimming removed 0 bases from V and 5 bases from J, with 11 bases in between. This CDR3 region has 14 residues. Germline-derived CDR1 and CDR2 are SGDLS and YYNGEE. CDR3 sequence (DNA): TGTGCCAGCAGCGTAGACGGGGGATTAACTGAAGCTTTCTTT. Its protein is CASSVDGGLTEAFF.

V is TRBV7-9 and J is TRBJ2-4; TRBD1 aligns across 8 bases. V shed 1 base and J 1 base; nucleotides not matched to a gene: 3. The CDR3 spans 16 residues. From germline, CDR1 is SEHNR and CDR2 FQNEAQ (reference sequence). CDR3 residues: CASSLGQGLAKNIQYF. CDR3 sequence (DNA): TGTGCCAGCAGCTTAGGACAGGGGCTGGCCAAAAACATTCAGTACTTC. Variable domain in full (rest from reference TRBV7-9 and TRBJ2-4): DTGVSQNPRHKITKRGQNVTFRCDPISEHNRLYWYRQTLGQGPEFLTYFQNEAQLEKSRLLSDRFSAERPKGSFSTLEIQRTEQGDSAMYLCASSLGQGLAKNIQYFGAGTRLSVL.

This sequence joins TRBV30 and TRBJ1-2; 9 bases agree with TRBD1. The CDR3 contains 13 residues. Germline CDR1 and CDR2: GTSNPN and SVGIG (reference sequence). Unmatched junction bases numbered 6, after V lost 8 bases and J lost 2 bases. CDR3 residues: CAHTGTGNYGYTF. In DNA, the CDR3 is TGTGCCCACACCGGGACAGGGAACTATGGCTACACCTTC.

A single count supports this clone. J is TRBJ1-1 and V is TRBV6-6, with D unresolved. V gave up 7 bases and J gave up 8 bases, with 14 bases separating them. Germline V gene lookup returns CDR1 MNHNY and CDR2 SVGAGI (reference sequence). The CDR3 has 12 amino acids. Here the CDR3 DNA reads TGTGCCAGCACCGTGGCGGGCACCGAAGCTTTCTTT. Its protein is CASTVAGTEAFF.

The V call is TRBV6-5, the J call TRBJ1-4; maybe TRBD1 (5 bases). This CDR3 comprises 14 residues. The germline gives CDR1 MNHEY, CDR2 SVGAGI. V was clipped by 0 bases and J by 8 bases, with 10 bases between them. CDR3 in amino acids: CASSYSRVGEKLFF. Here the CDR3 DNA reads TGTGCCAGCAGTTACTCCAGGGTGGGGGAAAAACTGTTTTTT.

This clone was seen only a few times. Other DNA sequences of this sample code for an identical CDR3. The chain carries TRBV28 and TRBJ1-4, with D tentatively TRBD1 (6 bases). The CDR3 consists of 14 residues. V lost 2 bases and J lost 5, with 9 bases in between. Germline loops: CDR1 MDHEN, CDR2 SYDVKM. For the CDR3, the DNA is TGTGCCAGCAGTTTAGTACAGGGAAATGAAAAACTGTTTTTT. It translates to CASSLVQGNEKLFF.

As DNA, the CDR3 is TGTGCCAGCAGCGGGGACAGGGAATATGAAAAACTGTTTTTT. Its protein product is CASSGDREYEKLFF. This chain connects TRBV7-9 to TRBJ1-4, with 9 bases that match TRBD1. V lost 5 bases to trimming and J lost 6 bases; unmatched junction nucleotides: 4. Germline V gives CDR1 SEHNR, CDR2 FQNEAQ (reference sequence). This CDR3 spans 14 amino acids.

The CDR3 is CAISPDRSGNTIYF. In nucleotides, the CDR3 is TGTGCCATCAGTCCTGACAGGTCTGGAAACACCATATATTTT. The V gene is TRBV10-3, the J gene TRBJ1-3; D possibly corresponds to TRBD1 (6 bases). Germline V gene data show CDR1 as ENHRY and CDR2 as SYGVKD. The CDR3 length is 14 residues. V was cut by 5 bases and J by 1 base, with 9 bases left in between.

This rearrangement joins TRBV5-5 to TRBJ2-1, with TRBD1 matching over 10 bases. This CDR3 is 16 amino acids long. The trim removed 3 bases at V and 4 bases at J, leaving 7 bases unmatched. CDR1 is SGHKS, CDR2 YYEKEE, per germline (reference sequence). CDR3 sequence reads: CASSSRVGQGYNEQFF. DNA for the CDR3: TGTGCCAGCAGCTCCCGGGTGGGACAGGGGTACAATGAGCAGTTCTTC.

V is TRBV12-3 or TRBV12-4 and J is TRBJ1-2; D is undetermined. Trimming pared 8 bases from V and 0 bases from J, leaving 7 bases between. This CDR3 has 12 residues. CDR3: CASGSPNYGYTF. As DNA, the CDR3 is TGTGCCAGCGGCTCCCCTAACTATGGCTACACCTTC.

The chain employs TRBV2 and TRBJ2-2, with D perhaps TRBD1 (6 bases). Germline lookup yields CDR1 SNHLY and CDR2 FYNNEI. V was cut by 8 bases and J by 1 base, with 11 bases left in between. The CDR3 is 14 amino acids. The CDR3 bases are TGTGCCAGCTCGAGGACAGAGAACACCGGGGAGCTGTTTTTT. Translated: CASSRTENTGELFF.

This chain uses TRBV18 with TRBJ1-2; a possible D gene is TRBD1 (6 bases). V lost 3 bases and J 4 bases, leaving 9 bases between the germline ends. This CDR3 has 13 residues. Germline CDR1 and CDR2: KGHSH and LQKENI. The CDR3, as DNA: TGTGCCAGCTCACCCGGGACACTCTATGGCTACACCTTC. Translation gives CASSPGTLYGYTF.

This clone was counted once. The chain links TRBV11-2 to TRBJ1-1, with 9 bases fitting TRBD1. In germline, CDR1 is SGHAT, CDR2 FQNNGV. The CDR3 contains 13 residues. Trimming removed 11 bases from V and 11 bases from J; junction bases left unmatched: 15. CDR3 region: CAYTGTGFLTAFF. The CDR3 nucleotides are TGTGCCTACACGGGGACAGGGTTTCTGACGGCTTTCTTT.

The V gene is TRBV7-9, the J gene TRBJ1-1; D unclear. Between the trimmed V and J ends, which lost 4 bases and 7 bases, there was a span of 10 bases. The CDR3 has 12 residues. Germline lookup yields CDR1 SEHNR and CDR2 FQNEAQ (reference sequence). CDR3 in amino acids: CASSSMSGEAFF. The CDR3 DNA follows: TGTGCCAGCAGCTCCATGTCGGGTGAAGCTTTCTTT.

This clone appeared many times. The rearrangement joins TRBV6-1 to TRBJ2-5, with 10 nucleotides matching TRBD2. The V gene's germline CDR1 is MNHNS and CDR2 SASEGT. The J segment lost 7 bases and the V segment lost 4 bases, leaving 12 bases of the junction unmatched. CDR3 size: 16 residues. DNA of the CDR3: TGTGCCAGCAGTGTGGGAACTAGCGGGACCCTAGGGACCCAGTACTTC. This codes for CASSVGTSGTLGTQYF.